A single sample is the source of the 22 T cell receptor beta chains below, sequenced in a study of tissue T cells after allogeneic stem cell transplantation. This research-autopsy study prospectively enrolled adult allogeneic hematopoietic cell transplant recipients with steroid-refractory graft-versus-host disease. The assay was immunoSEQ multiplex PCR, and TCRdb's table has in-frame clones only and misses some. Of around 1,200 clones listed, under 70% are singletons. Sample: stomach tissue, taken at autopsy. Receptor source: a male patient of 60 years or more with steroid-refractory graft-versus-host disease after an allogeneic stem cell transplant. Some T cells here may be from the graft donor.

The gene calls are TRBV4-3 and TRBJ1-1; D remains ambiguous. There are 15 residues in the CDR3. Trimming removed 0 bases at V and 6 bases at J, with 14 bases between. The V gene's germline CDR1 is LGHNA and CDR2 YSLEER. The CDR3 protein is CASSQDLARPPEAFF. CDR3 sequence (DNA): TGCGCCAGCAGCCAAGATTTAGCCAGGCCGCCTGAAGCTTTCTTT.

In this sample, this clone turned up once. The chain carries TRBV2 and TRBJ1-5, with no clear D. From germline, CDR1 is SNHLY and CDR2 FYNNEI. Trimming removed 1 base from V and 3 bases from J, with 7 bases in between. The CDR3 is 14 amino acids. CDR3 in DNA: TGTGCCAGCAGTGAAGGCAGATTCAATCAGCCCCAGCATTTT. This gives the protein CASSEGRFNQPQHF.

As regards this clone: One base away lies a much larger clone, so this may be a sequencing read error. The CDR3 DNA reads TGTGCCAGCAGCGTGGGGGCCGGGGGGGGAGAGACCCAGTACTTC. Protein sequence: CASSVGAGGGETQYF. The rearrangement links TRBV5-6 to TRBJ2-5; 8 bases match TRBD2. With V trimmed by 4 bases and J by 4 bases, 9 bases remained unmatched. CDR1 SGHDT and CDR2 YYEEEE come from the germline V gene. This CDR3 is 15 amino acids long.

The chain links TRBV29-1 to TRBJ1-1; 10 bases align to TRBD1. V lost 4 bases, J lost 1 base, and 0 bases stayed unmatched. This CDR3 has 13 residues. The germline V gene has CDR1 SQVTM and CDR2 ANQGSEA. This CDR3 is CSVGDRGNTEAFF. In nucleotides, the CDR3 is TGCAGCGTTGGGGACAGGGGGAACACTGAAGCTTTCTTT.

The chain uses TRBV5-6 and TRBJ2-3; possibly TRBD2 for D (7 bases). This CDR3 has 15 residues. Trimming stripped 0 bases from V and 2 bases from J, with 10 bases between. Germline V gene data show CDR1 as SGHDT and CDR2 as YYEEEE. Here the CDR3 DNA reads TGTGCCAGCAGCTTGGGGCGGGGGCACACAGATACGCAGTATTTT. It translates to CASSLGRGHTDTQYF.

This sequence joins TRBV19 and TRBJ2-1; 7 bases are a match to TRBD1. J was trimmed by 8 bases and V by 10 bases; bases with no gene match: 8. In germline, CDR1 is LNHDA, CDR2 SQIVND (reference sequence). This CDR3 comprises 12 residues. The CDR3 DNA follows: TGTGCCACCCTGACAGGGACAGATGAGCAGTTCTTC. Protein sequence: CATLTGTDEQFF.

The chain has TRBV7-2 and TRBJ2-3; 9 bases match TRBD2. Trimming took 0 bases from V and 3 from J; bases not matched to a gene: 7. CDR3 length: 17 amino acids. Germline V CDR1 and CDR2: SGHTA, FQGNSA. The CDR3 is CASSLAVSSGKTDTQYF. CDR3 DNA sequence: TGTGCCAGCAGCTTAGCTGTGTCTAGCGGGAAAACAGATACGCAGTATTTT.

The chain uses TRBV7-3 and TRBJ2-3, with D possibly matching TRBD2 (6 bases). V dropped 1 base and J dropped 2 bases, with 34 bases sitting between them. The CDR3 contains 23 residues. Germline CDR1 is SGHTA and CDR2 is FQGTGA. CDR3 sequence reads: CASSLRSSGVNPFTAYPTDTQYF. The CDR3 bases are TGTGCCAGCAGCTTAAGGTCGTCGGGAGTTAATCCATTTACTGCGTATCCCACAGATACGCAGTATTTT.

The V gene is TRBV28, the J gene TRBJ1-6; TRBD1 matches 9 bases. CDR1 is MDHEN and CDR2 is SYDVKM in the germline V gene. With V trimmed by 10 bases and J by 10 bases, 14 bases remained unmatched. The CDR3 contains 15 residues. CDR3 region: CATKGTGSSGSPLHF. CDR3 DNA: TGTGCCACCAAAGGGACAGGGAGTTCGGGCTCACCCCTCCACTTT. The entire variable domain, with the rest obtained from reference TRBV28 and TRBJ1-6, is as follows: DVKVTQSSRYLVKRTGEKVFLECVQDMDHENMFWYRQDPGLGLRLIYFSYDVKMKEKGDIPEGYSVSREKKERFSLILESASTNQTSMYLCATKGTGSSGSPLHFGNGTRLTVT.

This clone has only a few counts. V and J are TRBV6-5 and TRBJ2-5, with TRBD1 matching 10 bases. Germline loops: CDR1 MNHEY, CDR2 SVGAGI. CDR3 size: 14 residues. V lost 5 bases, J lost 4 bases, and 4 bases stayed unmatched. CDR3 nucleotide sequence: TGTGCCAGCAGTAGGACAGGGGGGATAGAGACCCAGTACTTC. Translating gives CASSRTGGIETQYF.

The V and J genes are TRBV12-5 and TRBJ2-6; a weak D match, TRBD1 (5 bases). CDR1 and CDR2 (germline): LGHNT, FRNRAP. V was trimmed by 8 bases and J by 1 base, leaving 6 bases between them. This CDR3 spans 13 amino acids. CDR3 residues: CASKGSGANVLTF. Here the CDR3 DNA reads TGTGCTAGTAAGGGGTCTGGGGCCAACGTCCTGACTTTC.

In its sample, this clone ranks as large. V usage is TRBV30 and J usage is TRBJ1-6; D is ambiguous. The germline V gene has CDR1 GTSNPN and CDR2 SVGIG (reference sequence). Trimming took off 3 bases at V and 7 bases at J, with 19 bases between the two ends. The CDR3 sequence is 16 residues long. CDR3: CAWRALVIGANSPLHF. Here the CDR3 DNA reads TGTGCCTGGAGAGCCCTAGTGATAGGAGCCAATTCACCCCTCCACTTT.

The chain carries TRBV5-1 and TRBJ2-7; D is uncertain. Germline lookup yields CDR1 SGHRS and CDR2 YFSETQ. V gave up 2 bases and J gave up 6 bases, with 12 bases separating them. This CDR3 spans 13 amino acids. Here the CDR3 DNA reads TGCGCCAGCAGCTTTCAGGACGCTAGCGAGCAGTACTTC. Translating gives CASSFQDASEQYF. The full variable domain, rest sourced from reference TRBV5-1 and TRBJ2-7, is KAGVTQTPRYLIKTRGQQVTLSCSPISGHRSVSWYQQTPGQGLQFLFEYFSETQRNKGNFPGRFSGRQFSNSRSEMNVSTLELGDSALYLCASSFQDASEQYFGPGTRLTVT.

V is TRBV10-2 and J is TRBJ1-5, with TRBD1 as a possible D gene (5 bases). Looked up from germline, CDR1 is WSHSY and CDR2 is SAAADI. This CDR3 spans 13 amino acids. The V end was cut by 5 bases, the J end by 9 bases, with 14 bases between. The CDR3 is CASSWGEDRPQHF. In DNA form, the CDR3 reads TGCGCCAGCAGTTGGGGGGAAGATCGGCCCCAGCATTTT.

The rearrangement joins TRBV6-1 to TRBJ2-5, with D possibly TRBD1 on 7 matching bases. CDR1 and CDR2 (germline): MNHNS, SASEGT. The CDR3 runs 14 residues. Trimming removed 1 base from V and 5 bases from J, with 11 bases in between. CDR3 DNA sequence: TGTGCCAGCAGTGAAGGGGCAGGGGGGGAGACCCAGTACTTC. This encodes CASSEGAGGETQYF.

The chain is built from TRBV11-1 and TRBJ2-5; no clear D gene. The germline V and J ends were trimmed by 1 base and 5 bases, with 11 bases remaining between them. Germline CDR1 SGHAT, CDR2 FQDESV (reference sequence). This CDR3 spans 14 amino acids. The CDR3 loop is CASSLEAARETQYF. Written as DNA, the CDR3 is TGTGCCAGCAGCTTAGAGGCCGCGAGGGAGACCCAGTACTTC.

The chain employs TRBV18 and TRBJ2-6, with 7 bases fitting TRBD1. This CDR3 is built from 16 residues. Per germline, CDR1 KGHSH and CDR2 LQKENI. The junction had 5 bases not matched to a gene; V was cut back by 4 bases and J by 2 bases. In nucleotides, the CDR3 is TGTGCCAGCTCACGGGCAGGACAGGCTGGGGCCAACGTCCTGACTTTC. This sequence encodes CASSRAGQAGANVLTF.

This clone was counted a single time. The CDR3 DNA reads TGTGCCAGCAGCTCCTTGGACAGGGTTAAGTTCGATGAGCAGTTCTTC. It encodes CASSSLDRVKFDEQFF. J is TRBJ2-1 and V is TRBV7-9; 8 nucleotides align to TRBD1. This CDR3 has 16 residues. Germline values: CDR1 SEHNR, CDR2 FQNEAQ (reference sequence). V lost 4 bases, J lost 8 bases, and 13 bases stayed unmatched.

CDR3 sequence (DNA): TGTGCCAGCAGTGGGGATAGCAATCAGCCCCAGCATTTT. Protein sequence: CASSGDSNQPQHF. The rearrangement joins TRBV2 to TRBJ1-5, with D unresolved. Trimming took 4 bases from V and 0 from J, leaving 4 bases between them. This CDR3 contains 13 residues. CDR1 is SNHLY, CDR2 FYNNEI, per germline.

In this sample, this clone turned up a few times. V gene TRBV7-2 combines with J gene TRBJ2-7, with D possibly being TRBD2 (6 bases). This CDR3 region has 14 residues. In germline, CDR1 is SGHTA, CDR2 FQGNSA. V was shortened by 1 base and J by 2 bases, with 9 bases between the two germline ends. DNA of the CDR3: TGTGCCAGCAGCTTAGGGGGGGAACCCTACGAGCAGTACTTC. Amino acids: CASSLGGEPYEQYF.

This clone was detected once. The V gene is TRBV5-1, the J gene TRBJ2-5, with D hard to call. CDR1 is SGHRS and CDR2 is YFSETQ in the germline V gene. The CDR3 contains 14 residues. Between the trimmed V and J ends, which lost 1 base and 5 bases, there was a span of 12 bases. The CDR3 reads CASSLNSPSETQYF. DNA for the CDR3: TGCGCCAGCAGCTTGAATTCACCTTCGGAGACCCAGTACTTC. The whole variable domain, remainder taken from reference TRBV5-1 and TRBJ2-5, is KAGVTQTPRYLIKTRGQQVTLSCSPISGHRSVSWYQQTPGQGLQFLFEYFSETQRNKGNFPGRFSGRQFSNSRSEMNVSTLELGDSALYLCASSLNSPSETQYFGPGTRLLVL.

This clone was detected a few times. The chain combines TRBV4-3 with TRBJ2-3; 8 nucleotides line up with TRBD1. Looked up from germline, CDR1 is LGHNA and CDR2 is YSLEER. The CDR3 consists of 13 residues. As DNA, the CDR3 is TGCGCTTCCCGGGACAGGAACGCAGATACGCAGTATTTT. This codes for CASRDRNADTQYF.